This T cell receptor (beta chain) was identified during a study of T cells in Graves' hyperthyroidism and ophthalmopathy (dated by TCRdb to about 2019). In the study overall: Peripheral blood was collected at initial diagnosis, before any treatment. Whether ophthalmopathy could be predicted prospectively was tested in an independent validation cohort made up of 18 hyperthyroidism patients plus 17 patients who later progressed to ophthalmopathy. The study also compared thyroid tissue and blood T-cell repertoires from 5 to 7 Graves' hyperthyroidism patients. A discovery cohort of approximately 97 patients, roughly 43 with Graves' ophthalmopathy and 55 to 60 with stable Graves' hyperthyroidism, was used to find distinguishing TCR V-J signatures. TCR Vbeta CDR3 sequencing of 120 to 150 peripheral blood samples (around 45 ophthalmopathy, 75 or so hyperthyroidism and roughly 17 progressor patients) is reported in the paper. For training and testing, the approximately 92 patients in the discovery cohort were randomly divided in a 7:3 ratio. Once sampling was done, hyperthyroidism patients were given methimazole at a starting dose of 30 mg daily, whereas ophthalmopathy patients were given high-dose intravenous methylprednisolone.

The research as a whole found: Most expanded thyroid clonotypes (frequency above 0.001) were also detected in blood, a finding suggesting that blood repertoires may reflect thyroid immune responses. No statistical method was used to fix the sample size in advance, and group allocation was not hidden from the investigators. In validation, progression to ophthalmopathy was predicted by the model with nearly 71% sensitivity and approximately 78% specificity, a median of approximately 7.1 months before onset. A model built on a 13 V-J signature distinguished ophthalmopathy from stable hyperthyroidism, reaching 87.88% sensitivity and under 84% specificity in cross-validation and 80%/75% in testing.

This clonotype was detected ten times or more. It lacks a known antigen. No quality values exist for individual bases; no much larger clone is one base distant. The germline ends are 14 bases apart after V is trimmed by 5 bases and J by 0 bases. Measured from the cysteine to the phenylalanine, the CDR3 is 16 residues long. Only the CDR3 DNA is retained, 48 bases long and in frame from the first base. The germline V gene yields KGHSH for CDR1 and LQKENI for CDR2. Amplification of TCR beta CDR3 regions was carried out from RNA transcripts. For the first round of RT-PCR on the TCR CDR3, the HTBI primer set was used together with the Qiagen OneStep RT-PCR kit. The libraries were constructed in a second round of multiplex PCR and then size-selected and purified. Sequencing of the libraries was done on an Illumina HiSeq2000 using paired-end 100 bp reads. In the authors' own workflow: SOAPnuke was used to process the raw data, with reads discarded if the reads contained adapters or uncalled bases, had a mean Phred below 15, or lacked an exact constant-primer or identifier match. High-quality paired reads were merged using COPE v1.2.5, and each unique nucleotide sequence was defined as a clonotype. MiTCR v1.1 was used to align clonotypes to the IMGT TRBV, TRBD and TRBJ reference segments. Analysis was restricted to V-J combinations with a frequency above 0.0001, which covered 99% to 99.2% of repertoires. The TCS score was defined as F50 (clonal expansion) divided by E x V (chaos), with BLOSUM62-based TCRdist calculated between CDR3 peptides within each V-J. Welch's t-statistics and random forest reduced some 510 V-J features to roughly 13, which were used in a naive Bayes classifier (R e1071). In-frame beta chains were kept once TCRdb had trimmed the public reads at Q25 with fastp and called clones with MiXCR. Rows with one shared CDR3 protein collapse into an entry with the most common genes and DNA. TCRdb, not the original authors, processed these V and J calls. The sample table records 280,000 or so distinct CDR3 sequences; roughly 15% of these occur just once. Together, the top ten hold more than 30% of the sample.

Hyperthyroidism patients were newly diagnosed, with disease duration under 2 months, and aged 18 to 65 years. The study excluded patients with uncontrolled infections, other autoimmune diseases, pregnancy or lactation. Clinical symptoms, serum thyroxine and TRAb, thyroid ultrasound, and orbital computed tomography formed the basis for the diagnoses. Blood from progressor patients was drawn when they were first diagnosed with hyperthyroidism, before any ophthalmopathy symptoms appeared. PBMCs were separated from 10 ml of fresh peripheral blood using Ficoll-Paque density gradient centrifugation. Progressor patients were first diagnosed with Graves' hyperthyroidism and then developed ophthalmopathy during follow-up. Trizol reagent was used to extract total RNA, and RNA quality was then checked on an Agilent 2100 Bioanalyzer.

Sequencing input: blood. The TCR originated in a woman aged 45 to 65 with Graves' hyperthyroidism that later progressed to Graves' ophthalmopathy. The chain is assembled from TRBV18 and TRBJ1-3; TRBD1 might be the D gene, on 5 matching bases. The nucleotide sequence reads TGTGCCAGCTCATCCTCCGGGACCCGCTCTGGAAACACCATATATTTT. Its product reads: CASSSSGTRSGNTIYF.